One TCR beta chain is described in this entry. Its antigen is currently unknown. This sample was included in a study of T cell responses to AZD1222 COVID-19 vaccine. General study findings and limits: Regions left unmutated in variants are reportedly the target of nearly half of spike-specific TCRs. Vaccination with two AZD1222 doses was followed by a rise in Spike-specific TCR breadth and depth. At 160-218 and 743-854, vaccine-associated CD4 TCRs were dominant, and they spanned spike. Donor demographics were predominantly white British with a female majority; clonal diversity may be underestimated.

CDR3 length equals 13 residues. Germline-derived CDR1 and CDR2 are SGHRS and YFSETQ. V dropped 6 bases and J dropped 6 bases, with 14 bases sitting between them. Some clones are missing from TCRdb's copy, which holds only in-frame ones; the method was immunoSEQ multiplex PCR. The sample includes 200,000 or so clones, 90% to 95% seen only once; the top ten take around 1%. The V call is TRBV5-1, the J call TRBJ2-3, with D possibly being TRBD1 (6 bases). Sequencing was performed on peripheral blood, taken 28 days after the second AZD1222 dose. This TCR came from an adult who received the AZD1222 COVID-19 vaccine. The CDR3 spells CASTGIRGDTQYF. As DNA, the CDR3 is TGCGCCAGCACAGGGATAAGGGGGGATACGCAGTATTTT. Combining the CDR3 with reference TRBV5-1 and TRBJ2-3 gives the whole variable domain KAGVTQTPRYLIKTRGQQVTLSCSPISGHRSVSWYQQTPGQGLQFLFEYFSETQRNKGNFPGRFSGRQFSNSRSEMNVSTLELGDSALYLCASTGIRGDTQYFGPGTRLTVL.